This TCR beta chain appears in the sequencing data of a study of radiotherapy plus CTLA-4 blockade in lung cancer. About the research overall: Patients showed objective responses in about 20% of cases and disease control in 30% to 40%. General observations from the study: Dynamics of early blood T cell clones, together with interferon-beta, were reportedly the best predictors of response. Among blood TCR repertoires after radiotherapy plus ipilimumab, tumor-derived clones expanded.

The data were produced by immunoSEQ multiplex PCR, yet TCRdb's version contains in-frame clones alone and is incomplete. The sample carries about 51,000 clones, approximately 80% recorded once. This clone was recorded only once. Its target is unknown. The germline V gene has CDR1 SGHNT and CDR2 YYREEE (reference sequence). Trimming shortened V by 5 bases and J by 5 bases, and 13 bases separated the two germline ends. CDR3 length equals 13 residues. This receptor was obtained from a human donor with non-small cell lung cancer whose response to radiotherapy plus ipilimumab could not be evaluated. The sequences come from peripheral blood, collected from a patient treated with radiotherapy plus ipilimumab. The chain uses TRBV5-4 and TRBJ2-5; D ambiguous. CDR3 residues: CASSYTVEETQYF. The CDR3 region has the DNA TGTGCCAGCAGTTACACGGTGGAGGAGACCCAGTACTTC. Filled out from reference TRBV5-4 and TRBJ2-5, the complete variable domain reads ETGVTQSPTHLIKTRGQQVTLRCSSQSGHNTVSWYQQALGQGPQFIFQYYREEENGRGNFPPRFSGLQFPNYSSELNVNALELDDSALYLCASSYTVEETQYFGPGTRLLVL.